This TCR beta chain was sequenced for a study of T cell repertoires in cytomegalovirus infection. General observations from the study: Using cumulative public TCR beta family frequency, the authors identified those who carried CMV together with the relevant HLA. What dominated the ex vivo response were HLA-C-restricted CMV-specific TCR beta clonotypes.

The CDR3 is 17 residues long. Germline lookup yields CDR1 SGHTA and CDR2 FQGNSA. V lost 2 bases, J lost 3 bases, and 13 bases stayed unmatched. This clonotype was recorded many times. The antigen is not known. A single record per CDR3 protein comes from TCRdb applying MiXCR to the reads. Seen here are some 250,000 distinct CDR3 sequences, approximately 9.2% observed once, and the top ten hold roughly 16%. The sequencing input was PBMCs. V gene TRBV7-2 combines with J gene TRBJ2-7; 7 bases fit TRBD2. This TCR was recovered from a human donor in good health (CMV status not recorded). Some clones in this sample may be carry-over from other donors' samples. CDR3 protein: CASSLNSGGRDDYEQYF. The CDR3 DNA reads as TGTGCCAGCAGCTTAAACTCCGGAGGGAGGGATGACTACGAGCAGTACTTC.